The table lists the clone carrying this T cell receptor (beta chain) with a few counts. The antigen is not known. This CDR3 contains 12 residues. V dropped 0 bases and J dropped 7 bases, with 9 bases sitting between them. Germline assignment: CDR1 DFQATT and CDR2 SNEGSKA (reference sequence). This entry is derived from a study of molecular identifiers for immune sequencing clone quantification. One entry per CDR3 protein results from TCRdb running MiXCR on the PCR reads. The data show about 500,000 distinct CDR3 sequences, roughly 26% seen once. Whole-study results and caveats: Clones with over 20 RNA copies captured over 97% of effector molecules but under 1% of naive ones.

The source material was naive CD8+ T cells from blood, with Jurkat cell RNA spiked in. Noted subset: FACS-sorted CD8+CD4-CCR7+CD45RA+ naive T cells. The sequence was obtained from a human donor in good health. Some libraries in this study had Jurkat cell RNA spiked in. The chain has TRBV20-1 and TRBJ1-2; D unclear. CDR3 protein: CSARDSGSGYTF. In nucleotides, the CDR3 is TGCAGTGCTAGAGATTCAGGTTCTGGCTACACCTTC.